The source of this T cell receptor (beta chain) is a study of Ad26.COV2.S vaccination and SARS-CoV-2 variants. Trimming stripped 0 bases from V and 0 bases from J, with 15 bases between. In germline, CDR1 is SGHRS, CDR2 YFSETQ. The CDR3 has 17 amino acids. Treatment here: some 19 received Ad26.COV2.S at low or high dose, single or two shots; about 5 received placebo; per-sample allocation not given. Sampling took place 63 days after the first vaccine or placebo injection. Data came from immunoSEQ multiplex PCR; TCRdb stores just in-frame clones and leaves some out. The sample has a few hundred thousand clones; roughly 90% are singletons.

Sequences were derived from peripheral blood, sampled in a trial of Ad26.COV2.S vaccine versus placebo. V gene TRBV5-1 combines with J gene TRBJ1-1; D is perhaps TRBD1 (6 bases). This receptor was obtained from a person between 18 and 60 years old who received the Ad26.COV2.S COVID-19 vaccine or a placebo. Written as DNA, the CDR3 is TGCGCCAGCAGCTTGGTCCCGACAGGATCTTTGAACACTGAAGCTTTCTTT. As protein: CASSLVPTGSLNTEAFF.